This T cell receptor (beta chain) was found in a study of cytotoxic CD8 clonotypes in ibrutinib-treated CLL. Study background: Overall, roughly 25 responses were partial and 2 complete; following median 68 months, around 15 patients stayed remitted and approximately 12 progressed.

V gave up 3 bases and J gave up 2 bases, with 13 bases separating them. Looked up from germline, CDR1 is MNHEY and CDR2 is SMNVEV (reference sequence). The CDR3 length is 15 residues. Clones were read by immunoSEQ multiplex PCR, and TCRdb kept only the in-frame ones, dropping some. The sample yields some 170,000 clones, around nine tenths seen once. The starting material was PBMCs, obtained at disease progression, from a patient treated with ibrutinib. The chain recombines TRBV27 with TRBJ2-5; D possibly matches TRBD1 or TRBD2 (6 bases each). The receptor was isolated from a human donor with chronic lymphocytic leukemia. The CDR3 DNA reads TGTGCCAGCAGTTTCGGGGGCCAGCTTCAAGAGACCCAGTACTTC. It codes for CASSFGGQLQETQYF.